This is a list of T cell receptor beta chains from one sample in a study of control samples from healthy donors and cancer patients. Measured with immunoSEQ multiplex PCR; TCRdb has only the in-frame clones, and not every one. The data show some 120,000 clones, more than 75% seen once. The specimen sequenced was blood. Receptors originate from a man aged 25 to 45 in good health. CDR3s include the opening cysteine and the closing phenylalanine or tryptophan. D genes are given only for firm matches. A row's size may be missing; if present it is once, few, many or a size class.

TRBV5-1	TRBJ1-3	-	-	TGCGCCAGCAGCGATGGCTCTGGAAACACCATATATTTT	CASSDGSGNTIYF
TRBV6-5	TRBJ1-5	-	TRBD1	TGTGCCAGCACATCCAGGGGGGGAAATCAGCCCCAGCATTTT	CASTSRGGNQPQHF
TRBV5-6	TRBJ1-2	once	-	TGTGCCAGCAGCTTTGGTACAGGCGCGGCTATGGGTGGCTACACCTTC	CASSFGTGAAMGGYTF
TRBV19	TRBJ1-6	-	-	TGTGCCAGTAGTATTGAACGGAGCTCCTATAATTCACCCCTCCACTTT	CASSIERSSYNSPLHF
TRBV3-1/TRBV3-2	TRBJ2-1	-	TRBD2	TGTGCCAGCAGCCACCTAGCGGGGGGACGTCCTGAGCAGTTCTTC	CASSHLAGGRPEQFF
TRBV14	TRBJ1-6	-	-	TGTGCCAGCAGCCAAGGTGTACAGGTCTCACCCCTCCACTTT	CASSQGVQVSPLHF
TRBV10-1	TRBJ2-3	-	TRBD2	TGCGCCAGCGGGAGGGGTGATACGCAGTATTTT	CASGRGDTQYF
TRBV12-3/TRBV12-4	TRBJ1-2	-	TRBD1	TGTGCCAGCAGTTTGGGGACAGGGCTTGGCTACACCTTC	CASSLGTGLGYTF
TRBV20-1	TRBJ2-1	-	-	TGCAGTGCTAGTGACGGCGATGAGCAGTTCTTC	CSASDGDEQFF
TRBV10-2	TRBJ1-1	once	TRBD1	TGCGCCAGCAGACTGGACAGGAGAACTGAAGCTTTCTTT	CASRLDRRTEAFF
TRBV2	TRBJ1-6	-	-	TGTGCCAGCAGTGTGGAACAGGGAATTGGGTCACCCCTCCACTTT	CASSVEQGIGSPLHF
TRBV3-1/TRBV3-2	TRBJ1-2	-	-	TGTGCCAGCAGCCATCTCCTCGTGGGGTCAGGTGGCTACACCTTC	CASSHLLVGSGGYTF
TRBV30	TRBJ1-2	-	-	TGTGCCTGGAGTGAATCAGGGATCGGCTACACCTTC	CAWSESGIGYTF
TRBV5-8	TRBJ1-5	-	-	TGTGCCAGCAGCTTCAGGGGACGACAGCCCCAGCATTTT	CASSFRGRQPQHF
TRBV12-3/TRBV12-4	TRBJ1-1	-	-	TGTGCCAGCAGTTTAGGCAGACGGACTGAAGCTTTCTTT	CASSLGRRTEAFF
TRBV2	TRBJ1-5	-	TRBD1	TGTGCCAGCAGTGATCGCCGTGGGACAGGGAATCAGCCCCAGCATTTT	CASSDRRGTGNQPQHF
TRBV24-1	TRBJ1-2	-	TRBD1	TGTGCCACCAGTGACCCCGGACAGGGTTCTGGCTACACCTTC	CATSDPGQGSGYTF
TRBV11-3	TRBJ2-7	-	-	TGTGCCAGCAGCCCGAGACCGTCGCCGAGCGAGCAGTACTTC	CASSPRPSPSEQYF
TRBV10-3	TRBJ2-5	-	-	TGTGCCTCAGGACCGGGACCCGTAGAGGAGACCCAGTACTTC	CASGPGPVEETQYF
TRBV10-3	TRBJ1-5	once	-	TGTGCCATCTCGCCCCTGGAGGGCAATCAGCCCCAGCATTTT	CAISPLEGNQPQHF
TRBV24-1	TRBJ2-1	-	-	TGTGCCACCAGCGTAGGTCGAAGCTCCTACAATGAGCAGTTCTTC	CATSVGRSSYNEQFF
TRBV7-9	TRBJ1-3	-	-	TGTGCCAGCAGCTTACAGGACGGAAACACCATATATTTT	CASSLQDGNTIYF
TRBV9	TRBJ1-1	-	-	TGTGCCAGCAGCCCCCGGGCTGAAGCTTTCTTT	CASSPRAEAFF
TRBV5-3	TRBJ1-2	once	TRBD1	TGTGCCAGAAGCCCTAGACAGGGGATCAACTATGGCTACACCTTC	CARSPRQGINYGYTF
TRBV24-1	TRBJ1-2	-	TRBD1	TGTGCCACCAGTGAAGGGGGCCCTAACTATGGCTACACCTTC	CATSEGGPNYGYTF
TRBV10-3	TRBJ1-5	-	-	TGTGCCGTCCGGGACAGCAATCAGCCCCAGCATTTT	CAVRDSNQPQHF
TRBV7-9	TRBJ1-4	few	-	TGTGCCAGCAGTTCTCCGGACAGCCCATTGAAGAAACTGTTTTTT	CASSSPDSPLKKLFF
TRBV9	TRBJ2-5	-	-	TGTGCCAGCAGCGTGGACTCGAGTACCCAAGAGACCCAGTACTTC	CASSVDSSTQETQYF
TRBV4-1	TRBJ1-2	few	TRBD1	TGCGCCAGCAGCCAATCCTCCCGTCGACAGGGACACTATGGCTACACCTTC	CASSQSSRRQGHYGYTF
TRBV10-1	TRBJ1-5	-	-	TGCGCCAGCAGTGCAGAGCGCAATCAGCCCCAGCATTTT	CASSAERNQPQHF
TRBV30	TRBJ1-2	few	-	TGTGCCTGGAGTGTACCGGTTCCTGGCTACACCTTC	CAWSVPVPGYTF
TRBV6-5	TRBJ1-5	-	-	TGTGCCAGCATTAAGGGTGATAGCAATCAGCCCCAGCATTTT	CASIKGDSNQPQHF
TRBV5-6	TRBJ2-4	-	-	TGTGCCAGCAGCTTGGCCGGCTCGCGGACCACAAACATTCAGTACTTC	CASSLAGSRTTNIQYF
TRBV19	TRBJ2-7	-	-	TGTGCCAGTAGTGTTTTCGGGGCTGGGACCTACGAGCAGTACTTC	CASSVFGAGTYEQYF
TRBV29-1	TRBJ1-2	-	TRBD1	TGCAGCGCGGCGTCAGGGGGAAATCATGGCTACACCTTC	CSAASGGNHGYTF
TRBV18	TRBJ2-3	-	-	TGTGCCAGCTCACGGCTTTCCACAGATACGCAGTATTTT	CASSRLSTDTQYF
TRBV7-7	TRBJ2-3	-	-	TGTGCCAGCAGCTTAGGAGGGGCGGAGTTGATGTATTTT	CASSLGGAELMYF
TRBV6-5	TRBJ2-3	-	-	TGTGCCAGCAGGGTGGACGGAAGCACAGATACGCAGTATTTT	CASRVDGSTDTQYF
TRBV29-1	TRBJ2-1	-	-	TGCAGCGTTGAAAAAGGGGGTAATGAGCAGTTCTTC	CSVEKGGNEQFF
TRBV6-1	TRBJ1-1	-	-	TGTGCCAGCAGTGAGTGGCTGAACACTGAAGCTTTCTTT	CASSEWLNTEAFF
TRBV2	TRBJ2-5	-	-	TGTGCCAACTCGGGACGGAGAGAAGAGACCCAGTACTTC	CANSGRREETQYF
TRBV24-1	TRBJ1-1	-	-	TGTGCCACCAGCGAAGGAGGGCGGACTGAAGCTTTCTTT	CATSEGGRTEAFF